This T cell receptor (beta chain) emerged from a study of control samples from healthy donors and cancer patients. This CDR3 is 13 amino acids long. V lost 6 bases to trimming and J lost 7 bases, with 13 bases between them. Germline loops: CDR1 MDHEN, CDR2 SYDVKM. Generated by immunoSEQ multiplex PCR, the TCRdb table keeps only in-frame clones and is missing some. The data contain over 110,000 clones, roughly 90% of them seen just once; the ten biggest clones take up about 11%. The chain employs TRBV28 and TRBJ1-5; D remains ambiguous. The specimen sequenced was blood. The source of this sequence is a man aged 30 to 39 in good health. The CDR3 DNA reads TGTGCCAGCAGCCGTCCTGTCCAGCAGCCCCAGCATTTT. This sequence encodes CASSRPVQQPQHF.